This entry features one T cell receptor (beta chain) sequence. Its antigen is still unknown. V was clipped by 11 bases and J by 2 bases, with 17 bases between them. The V gene's germline CDR1 is SNHLY and CDR2 FYNNEI. The CDR3 loop spans 14 amino acids. All unsorted peripheral T cells were captured because whole blood was used without fractionation. This entry belongs to a study of HIV-infected patients and healthy controls. cDNA was made from roughly 500 ng RNA using alpha and beta constant primers. Alpha and beta chain libraries were made separately by chain-specific third strand synthesis with multiplexing indices. Ligation attached cDNA to a 5' RACE adapter that carried a random hexamer and SP2 site. After a brief PCR adding P5, P7 and a second index, approximately 21 amplification cycles followed. TCRdb processed the 5' RACE reads anew with MiXCR; each CDR3 protein has one entry. The sample holds under 5,500 distinct CDR3 sequences, around 7.8% seen once.

Whole-study results and caveats: Healthy controls carried many MAIT alpha-chain CDR3s, while HIV+ repertoires had few.

The rearrangement uses TRBV2 and TRBJ2-3; perhaps TRBD2 as D (5 bases). The sample consisted of blood, taken before antiretroviral therapy. The receptor was isolated from an adult with HIV infection. CDR3 sequence (DNA): TGTGCCCGAGGAGGTACTAGAGACACAGATACGCAGTATTTT. Residues: CARGGTRDTDTQYF.